Each of the 22 T cell receptor beta chains below was sequenced from the same sample in a study of human T cells and chemical hapten exposure. MiXCR, applied by TCRdb to the RACE reads, yields one record per CDR3 protein. The repertoire includes approximately 52,000 distinct CDR3 sequences, approximately 10% of them detected once, and about 2% sits in the top ten. Stated time point: patch test 1, 2 weeks after DPC sensitization. This sample's treatment: therapeutic diphenylcyclopropenone sensitization with weekly scalp DPC. It was unfractionated whole blood from which total RNA was extracted. The sample consisted of whole blood, taken in connection with sensitization to the hapten diphenylcyclopropenone (DPC). These receptors were collected from a woman between 40 and 50 years old with alopecia areata. Some clones in this sample may be carry-over from other donors' samples.

In its sample, this clonotype was seen a few times. The chain combines TRBV29-1 with TRBJ1-1, with 8 nucleotides matching TRBD1. The germline V gene has CDR1 SQVTM and CDR2 ANQGSEA. This CDR3 has 11 residues. Trimming took 5 bases from V and 7 from J; bases not matched to a gene: 3. The CDR3 sequence: CSVTGGGEAFF. As DNA, the CDR3 is TGCAGCGTTACAGGGGGGGGTGAAGCTTTCTTT.

This clonotype occurred a few times. The rearrangement joins TRBV6-2 or TRBV6-3 to TRBJ2-5; D possibly corresponds to TRBD2 (6 bases). The V end was cut by 2 bases, the J end by 5 bases, with 12 bases between. Germline loops: CDR1 MNHEY, CDR2 SVGEGT. The CDR3 runs to 14 residues. CDR3: CASSYGGAEETQYF. The CDR3 DNA follows: TGTGCCAGCAGTTACGGCGGGGCCGAGGAGACCCAGTACTTC.

This clonotype appeared many times. This rearrangement joins TRBV7-7 to TRBJ2-1, with D maybe TRBD1 (5 bases). From germline, CDR1 is SSHAT and CDR2 FNYEAQ (reference sequence). The CDR3 runs to 15 residues. Trimming cost V 5 bases and J 7 bases, with 18 bases left between them. The chain's CDR3 is CASSRDSLGANEQFF. The CDR3 DNA reads as TGTGCCAGCAGCAGAGACAGTCTAGGGGCGAATGAGCAGTTCTTC.

This clonotype was counted many times. The chain recombines TRBV28 with TRBJ2-7; a possible D gene is TRBD1 (5 bases). CDR1 is MDHEN and CDR2 is SYDVKM in the germline V gene. V lost 0 bases, J lost 7 bases, and 16 bases lay in between. This CDR3 comprises 15 residues. Here the CDR3 reads CASSLWGPTSREQYF. The DNA of the CDR3 is TGTGCCAGCAGTTTATGGGGGCCCACTTCTCGGGAGCAGTACTTC.

This clonotype was observed many times. The gene calls are TRBV7-2 and TRBJ2-7; D possibly matches TRBD1 or TRBD2 (5 bases each). This CDR3 has 14 residues. The V end lost 0 bases, the J end lost 4 bases, and 10 bases lay between the germline ends. CDR1 and CDR2 from the germline V gene are SGHTA and FQGNSA. CDR3 sequence (DNA): TGTGCCAGCAGCTTAGCGGGACGGATTTACGAGCAGTACTTC. Protein product: CASSLAGRIYEQYF.

A single count supports this clonotype. This may arise from a read error, as a much more abundant clone is one base away. Because it lacks the conserved phenylalanine or tryptophan at the end, this CDR3 is likely a read error. J is TRBJ2-3 and V is TRBV29-1, with D unclear. V was pared by 7 bases and J by 0 bases, with 5 bases between. This CDR3 comprises 11 residues. Germline CDR1 and CDR2: SQVTM and ANQGSEA. This chain's CDR3 is CSESSTDTQYY. CDR3 sequence (DNA): TGCAGCGAATCTAGCACAGATACGCAGTATTAT.

V gene TRBV5-1 combines with J gene TRBJ2-4, with D maybe TRBD1 (6 bases). V was cut by 2 bases and J by 7 bases, with 10 bases left in between. The CDR3 covers 13 residues. Germline V gene data show CDR1 as SGHRS and CDR2 as YFSETQ. The CDR3 DNA reads as TGCGCCAGCAGCTTATACCAGGGGAACATTCAGTACTTC. Amino acid sequence: CASSLYQGNIQYF.

There are many counts of this clonotype. V and J are TRBV7-6 and TRBJ1-2, with D possibly TRBD1 on 6 matching bases. The CDR3 loop spans 15 amino acids. The V and J ends lost 4 bases and 2 bases respectively, with 14 bases between them. Germline V gene data show CDR1 as SGHVS and CDR2 as FNYEAQ. The CDR3 DNA is TGTGCCAGCAGCTATCCGGGACATTCGAACTATGGCTACACCTTC. Residues: CASSYPGHSNYGYTF. The variable domain in full, with the rest retrieved from reference TRBV7-6 and TRBJ1-2, is GAGVSQSPRYKVTKRGQDVALRCDPISGHVSLYWYRQALGQGPEFLTYFNYEAQQDKSGLPNDRFSAERPEGSISTLTIQRTEQRDSAMYRCASSYPGHSNYGYTFGSGTRLTVV.

This clonotype was counted ten times or more. The J gene is TRBJ2-5, the V gene TRBV11-2, with 10 bases lining up with TRBD2. Germline values: CDR1 SGHAT, CDR2 FQNNGV. The junction had 4 bases not matched to a gene; V was cut back by 5 bases and J by 1 base. The CDR3 is 15 amino acids. The CDR3 is CASSQRTSGQETQYF. The CDR3 DNA reads as TGTGCCAGCAGCCAGCGGACTAGCGGCCAAGAGACCCAGTACTTC.

This clonotype was counted only a few times. V gene TRBV4-3 combines with J gene TRBJ1-2; D is perhaps TRBD1 (5 bases). CDR1 is LGHNA, CDR2 YSLEER, per germline. This CDR3 region has 14 residues. Trimming stripped 0 bases from V and 6 bases from J, with 11 bases between. CDR3 sequence reads: CASSQDWGVNGYTF. Here the CDR3 DNA reads TGCGCCAGCAGCCAAGATTGGGGGGTTAATGGCTACACCTTC.

The J gene is TRBJ2-7, the V gene TRBV28; D is unresolved. The V end lost 7 bases, the J end lost 2 bases, and 12 bases lay between the germline ends. CDR3 size: 13 residues. Germline loops: CDR1 MDHEN, CDR2 SYDVKM. The CDR3 is CASKQNGPYEQYF. As DNA, the CDR3 is TGTGCCAGCAAGCAAAATGGTCCCTACGAGCAGTACTTC.

The chain joins TRBV30 to TRBJ2-7; 10 bases line up with TRBD1. J gave up 6 bases and V 2 bases, and 4 bases lay outside the gene matches. The germline V gene encodes CDR1 GTSNPN and CDR2 SVGIG (reference sequence). CDR3 length: 13 amino acids. The CDR3 bases are TGTGCCTGGAGTTTCCGGGACAGGGGCGAGCAGTACTTC. This sequence encodes CAWSFRDRGEQYF.

The J gene is TRBJ2-7, the V gene TRBV28; 12 positions match TRBD1. Germline trimming cut 3 bases from V and 4 bases from J; bases unmatched to any gene: 4. CDR3 length: 15 amino acids. Germline CDR1 is MDHEN and CDR2 is SYDVKM. The CDR3 DNA is TGTGCCAGCAGTTTTGGGGACAGGGGGCCGTACGAGCAGTACTTC. Amino acid sequence: CASSFGDRGPYEQYF.

In the case of this clonotype: A read error may be the cause here, since a much bigger clone is one base away. V usage is TRBV3-1 and J usage is TRBJ1-4; no firm D call. Germline CDR1 is LGHDT and CDR2 is YNNKEL (reference sequence). This CDR3 has 12 amino acids. The CDR3 DNA follows: TGTGCCAGCAGCCCACTCAATGAAAAACTGGTTTTT. Its protein is CASSPLNEKLVF.

In its sample, this clonotype was seen a few times. The V call is TRBV5-4, the J call TRBJ1-1, with TRBD1 matching over 7 bases. CDR3 size: 15 residues. Germline V gives CDR1 SGHNT, CDR2 YYREEE (reference sequence). V lost 3 bases to trimming and J lost 2 bases; unmatched junction nucleotides: 7. The CDR3 region is CASSSRGFSNTEAFF. As DNA, the CDR3 is TGTGCCAGCAGCTCCAGGGGGTTCTCAAACACTGAAGCTTTCTTT.

This clonotype came up many times. The rearrangement uses TRBV3-1 and TRBJ2-3; D gene ambiguous. This CDR3 spans 16 amino acids. V was pared by 1 base and J by 6 bases, with 17 bases between. Germline V gene lookup returns CDR1 LGHDT and CDR2 YNNKEL (reference sequence). The CDR3 loop is CASSQGAALGVDTQYF. The CDR3 DNA reads TGTGCCAGCAGCCAAGGGGCAGCCCTCGGAGTGGATACGCAGTATTTT.

J is TRBJ1-5 and V is TRBV18; possibly TRBD1 for D (6 bases). There are 16 residues in the CDR3. Deletions cut 5 bases from V and 0 bases from J, with 14 bases between. From germline, CDR1 is KGHSH and CDR2 LQKENI. DNA for the CDR3: TGTGCCAGCTCAGGAAGACAGGCACATAGCAATCAGCCCCAGCATTTT. It is translated as CASSGRQAHSNQPQHF.

This clonotype was recorded a few times. V gene TRBV4-1 combines with J gene TRBJ2-7; D possibly matches TRBD1 or TRBD2 (5 bases each). The CDR3 runs to 13 residues. Trimming removed 4 bases at V and 2 bases at J, with 9 bases between. Per germline, CDR1 MGHRA and CDR2 YSYEKL. DNA of the CDR3: TGCGCCAGCAGCCGAGAGGGGCCCTACGAGCAGTACTTC. Translated: CASSREGPYEQYF.

There are many counts of this clonotype. The chain recombines TRBV5-1 with TRBJ1-5; 7 nucleotides agree with TRBD1. The V segment lost 3 bases and the J segment 4 bases; nucleotides outside the gene matches: 7. In germline, CDR1 is SGHRS, CDR2 YFSETQ. The CDR3 contains 15 residues. CDR3 sequence (DNA): TGCGCCAGCAGCTGGGGAGACAGGGATAATCAGCCCCAGCATTTT. Its translation is CASSWGDRDNQPQHF.

This clonotype appeared a few times. This chain joins TRBV7-3 and TRBJ2-1, with D uncertain. Germline V gene data show CDR1 as SGHTA and CDR2 as FQGTGA. V gave up 5 bases and J gave up 5 bases, with 19 bases separating them. The CDR3 loop spans 16 amino acids. Here the CDR3 reads CASSPRSTTLHNEQFF. DNA of the CDR3: TGTGCCAGCAGCCCCAGGTCTACAACCCTTCACAATGAGCAGTTCTTC.

The chain is built from TRBV29-1 and TRBJ1-2; 9 bases map to TRBD1. The CDR3 is 14 amino acids. CDR1 SQVTM and CDR2 ANQGSEA come from the germline V gene. Losses at the gene ends were 6 bases for V and 5 bases for J; bases not matched to a gene: 10. The CDR3 bases are TGCAGCGTCACTTCCATCGGGACAGGGTATGGCTACACCTTC. Translation gives CSVTSIGTGYGYTF.

This clonotype showed up many times. The V gene is TRBV10-1, the J gene TRBJ2-5, with TRBD2 matching over 7 bases. The germline gives CDR1 WNHNN, CDR2 SYGVQD (reference sequence). V trimming: 6 bases; J trimming: 7 bases; junction bases outside the gene matches: 11. The CDR3 totals 14 residues. The CDR3 sequence is CASSTGTPGGTQYF. Written as DNA, the CDR3 is TGCGCCAGCAGCACCGGGACCCCGGGAGGGACCCAGTACTTC.